The rows below give T cell receptor beta chains drawn from one sample of a study of cytomegalovirus exposure and HLA in healthy donors. Data came from immunoSEQ multiplex PCR; TCRdb stores just in-frame clones and leaves some out. The table has some 160,000 clones, about 85% seen once. The source material was PBMCs. Receptors were obtained from a man between 18 and 29 years old in good health and CMV-seronegative. Each CDR3 is given with its conserved first and last residue. The order of the fields is J gene, clone size, V gene, D gene, CDR3 DNA, CDR3 protein. The D gene is left open where the match is weak. A row's size may be missing; if present it is once, few, many or a size class.

J: TRBJ2-3
size: -
V: TRBV27
D: -
DNA: TGTGCCAGCAGTACCCGACTAGTAGATACGCAGTATTTT
CDR3: CASSTRLVDTQYF

J: TRBJ2-5
size: -
V: TRBV5-1
D: -
DNA: TGCGCCAGCAGCCCCCTCCGTGCGAGTATGGAGACCCAGTACTTC
CDR3: CASSPLRASMETQYF

J: TRBJ2-1
size: -
V: TRBV5-1
D: TRBD2
DNA: TGCGCCAGCAGCTTGACTAGCGGGGTCAACAATGAGCAGTTCTTC
CDR3: CASSLTSGVNNEQFF

J: TRBJ1-2
size: -
V: TRBV28
D: -
DNA: TGTGCCAGCACCCTGGCCAGGGCGGACTATGGCTACACCTTC
CDR3: CASTLARADYGYTF

J: TRBJ2-3
size: -
V: TRBV7-9
D: -
DNA: TGTGCCAGCAGCGCACTCACCGGGATTGACACAGATACGCAGTATTTT
CDR3: CASSALTGIDTDTQYF

J: TRBJ2-7
size: -
V: TRBV6-6
D: TRBD1
DNA: TGTGCCAGCAGTCCTCCGGGACAGGTCTACGAGCAGTACTTC
CDR3: CASSPPGQVYEQYF

J: TRBJ1-1
size: -
V: TRBV6-6
D: TRBD1
DNA: TGTGCCAGCAGTCAGGGGGCAGGCGGGAACACTGAAGCTTTCTTT
CDR3: CASSQGAGGNTEAFF

J: TRBJ2-6
size: -
V: TRBV2
D: -
DNA: TGTGCCAGCAGCAGGAACTCTGGGGCCAACGTCCTGACTTTC
CDR3: CASSRNSGANVLTF

J: TRBJ1-6
size: few
V: TRBV5-4
D: TRBD1
DNA: TGTGCCAGCAGCTTGGACAGGGGGAATTCACCCCTCCACTTT
CDR3: CASSLDRGNSPLHF

J: TRBJ1-1
size: -
V: TRBV29-1
D: -
DNA: TGCAGCGTTGACCCAGGCCTTCACACTGAAGCTTTCTTT
CDR3: CSVDPGLHTEAFF

J: TRBJ2-7
size: -
V: TRBV18
D: -
DNA: TGTGCCAGCTCACCACCCACTACCTACGAGCAGTACTTC
CDR3: CASSPPTTYEQYF

J: TRBJ2-3
size: -
V: TRBV6-1
D: -
DNA: TGTGCCAGCAGTGAAGCGCGGTCTGGGGGGAGAGAAACGCAGTATTTT
CDR3: CASSEARSGGRETQYF

J: TRBJ1-4
size: few
V: TRBV6-5
D: -
DNA: TGTGCCAGCAGTTACGAAACTTACCAACCCCAAAAACTGTTTTTT
CDR3: CASSYETYQPQKLFF

J: TRBJ2-1
size: few
V: TRBV7-2
D: TRBD2
DNA: TGTGCCAGCAGCCCGCAACTTGCGGGGGGGCCGGGTGAGCAGTTCTTC
CDR3: CASSPQLAGGPGEQFF

J: TRBJ1-5
size: -
V: TRBV15
D: -
DNA: TGTGCCACCAGCAGAGATCGGTCGGAGATTCAGCCCCAGCATTTT
CDR3: CATSRDRSEIQPQHF

J: TRBJ2-5
size: few
V: TRBV5-4
D: TRBD2
DNA: TGTGCCAGCAGCTTGGGGGGGGGAGTCCGTGAGACCCAGTACTTC
CDR3: CASSLGGGVRETQYF

J: TRBJ2-7
size: -
V: TRBV6-1
D: TRBD1
DNA: TGTGCCAGCACCGACGGGACAGGGGAAGGGGACGAGCAGTACTTC
CDR3: CASTDGTGEGDEQYF

J: TRBJ1-1
size: -
V: TRBV18
D: TRBD1
DNA: TGTGCCAGCTCTCCAGGGGGGGGCGCGAGCACTGAAGCTTTCTTT
CDR3: CASSPGGGASTEAFF

J: TRBJ2-7
size: -
V: TRBV5-1
D: TRBD2
DNA: TGCGCCAGCAGCAAGGGACTAGCTGGTTACGAGCAGTACTTC
CDR3: CASSKGLAGYEQYF

J: TRBJ1-6
size: -
V: TRBV5-6
D: -
DNA: TGTGCCAGCAGCTTGGTCAGGTCGGCGGGGGGCTCACCCCTCCACTTT
CDR3: CASSLVRSAGGSPLHF

J: TRBJ2-7
size: few
V: TRBV5-1
D: -
DNA: TGCGCCAGCAGCTTTACAGGGAAGTCCTACGAGCAGTACTTC
CDR3: CASSFTGKSYEQYF

J: TRBJ2-3
size: -
V: TRBV2
D: -
DNA: TGTGCCAGCAGTGATACCTTCCGGGATACGCAGTATTTT
CDR3: CASSDTFRDTQYF

J: TRBJ1-4
size: -
V: TRBV11-2
D: -
DNA: TGTGCCAGCAGCTTAGGGGGGGTTAATGAAAAACTGTTTTTT
CDR3: CASSLGGVNEKLFF

J: TRBJ2-1
size: -
V: TRBV28
D: TRBD2
DNA: TGTGCCAGCAGCAACGGGGGGGCTTATGAGCAGTTCTTC
CDR3: CASSNGGAYEQFF

J: TRBJ2-2
size: -
V: TRBV5-8
D: TRBD2
DNA: TGTGCCAGCAGCTTGGCCTCTCTAGCGGGGGAAACCGGGGAGCTGTTTTTT
CDR3: CASSLASLAGETGELFF

J: TRBJ1-1
size: -
V: TRBV7-9
D: -
DNA: TGCGCCAGCAGCTCTCCGAAGGACAGAGAGAACACTGAAGCTTTCTTT
CDR3: CASSSPKDRENTEAFF

J: TRBJ2-5
size: -
V: TRBV7-2
D: TRBD1
DNA: TGTGCCAGCAGCGAAAGGACAGGGTGGTATGCAGAGACCCAGTACTTC
CDR3: CASSERTGWYAETQYF

J: TRBJ2-2
size: -
V: TRBV9
D: -
DNA: TGTGCCAGCAGCGCGACGGGACACCCGAACACCGGGGAGCTGTTTTTT
CDR3: CASSATGHPNTGELFF

J: TRBJ1-4
size: -
V: TRBV4-2
D: -
DNA: TGTGCCAGCAGCCAAGATGTTGGGTCAGGAAAACTGTTTTTT
CDR3: CASSQDVGSGKLFF

J: TRBJ1-2
size: -
V: TRBV4-3
D: -
DNA: TGCGCCAGCAGCCAAGATCGGGCAGGAGGGTATGGCTACACCTTC
CDR3: CASSQDRAGGYGYTF

J: TRBJ2-7
size: -
V: TRBV4-1
D: -
DNA: TGCGCCAGCAGCCAAGATAGCCGTACCCTCTACGAGCAGTACTTC
CDR3: CASSQDSRTLYEQYF

J: TRBJ2-1
size: -
V: TRBV4-1
D: TRBD2
DNA: TGCGCCAGCAGCCAAGGGACACTAGCGGGAGAGTACAATGAGCAGTTCTTC
CDR3: CASSQGTLAGEYNEQFF

J: TRBJ2-1
size: few
V: TRBV6-4
D: TRBD2
DNA: TGTGCCAGCAGTGACTCGGGCGGGGGGGCAAATGAGCAGTTCTTC
CDR3: CASSDSGGGANEQFF

J: TRBJ1-4
size: -
V: TRBV19
D: -
DNA: TGTGCCAGTAGTACCGGACAGACTCATAATGAAAAACTGTTTTTT
CDR3: CASSTGQTHNEKLFF

J: TRBJ1-3
size: -
V: TRBV15
D: TRBD1
DNA: TGTGCCACCAGCAGAGGGGACAGGGTTTCAGGAAACACCATATATTTT
CDR3: CATSRGDRVSGNTIYF

J: TRBJ2-1
size: -
V: TRBV11-3
D: -
DNA: TGTGCCAGCAGCTTACAGGGGCGGGGGTCGAATGAGCAGTTCTTC
CDR3: CASSLQGRGSNEQFF

J: TRBJ2-3
size: few
V: TRBV10-3
D: TRBD2
DNA: TGTGCCATCAGCCTAGCGGGAGAGGGCACAGATACGCAGTATTTT
CDR3: CAISLAGEGTDTQYF

J: TRBJ2-1
size: few
V: TRBV7-6
D: TRBD1
DNA: TGTGCCAGCAGCTTAGTAGAGGGGGCGCTCATCTCCTACAATGAGCAGTTCTTC
CDR3: CASSLVEGALISYNEQFF

J: TRBJ2-4
size: -
V: TRBV30
D: TRBD2
DNA: TGTGCCTGGAGCACGGGACTAGTTAAAGGCATTCAGTACTTC
CDR3: CAWSTGLVKGIQYF

J: TRBJ1-1
size: -
V: TRBV10-3
D: -
DNA: TGTGCCATCAGTGTTCAGAGTGACACTGGAGCTTTCTTT
CDR3: CAISVQSDTGAFF

J: TRBJ2-3
size: -
V: TRBV9
D: TRBD2
DNA: TGTGCCAGCAGCGTAGTAGGTAGCGGGGCCGCAGATACGCAGTATTTT
CDR3: CASSVVGSGAADTQYF

J: TRBJ2-1
size: -
V: TRBV6-4
D: -
DNA: TGTGCCAGCAGCGCAGGGGCTAGCCCTGGGGAGAATGAGCAGTTCTTC
CDR3: CASSAGASPGENEQFF

J: TRBJ1-1
size: -
V: TRBV7-6
D: TRBD1
DNA: TGTGCCAGCAGCTTAGGGGACAGGGGAATGAACACTGAAGCTTTCTTT
CDR3: CASSLGDRGMNTEAFF

J: TRBJ2-7
size: few
V: TRBV10-3
D: -
DNA: TGTGCCATCAGTGGTCAGGGGAACGACGAGCAGTACTTC
CDR3: CAISGQGNDEQYF

J: TRBJ2-1
size: -
V: TRBV7-3
D: -
DNA: TGTGCCAGCAGCTTAGGTCTAGCGAATTACAATGAGCAGTTCTTC
CDR3: CASSLGLANYNEQFF

J: TRBJ1-5
size: few
V: TRBV5-1
D: TRBD1
DNA: TGCGCCAGCAGCCTGGGACAGGGCAATGAGCCCCAGCATTTT
CDR3: CASSLGQGNEPQHF